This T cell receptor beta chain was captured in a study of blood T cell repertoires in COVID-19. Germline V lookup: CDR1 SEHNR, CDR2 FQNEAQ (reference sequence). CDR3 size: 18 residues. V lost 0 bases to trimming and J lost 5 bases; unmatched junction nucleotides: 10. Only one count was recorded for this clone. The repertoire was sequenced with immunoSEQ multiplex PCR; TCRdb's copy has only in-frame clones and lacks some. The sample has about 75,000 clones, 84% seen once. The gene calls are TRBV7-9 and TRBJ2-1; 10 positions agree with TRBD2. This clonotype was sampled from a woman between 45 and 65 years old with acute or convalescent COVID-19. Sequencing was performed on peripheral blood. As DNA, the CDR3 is TGTGCCAGCAGCTTAGCTTCCAGCGGGAGGGCCCGAGACAATGAGCAGTTCTTC. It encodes CASSLASSGRARDNEQFF.